The source of this T cell receptor beta chain is a study of shared clonotypes between healthy human individuals. General study points: Clonotypes shared by all four donors outscored non-shared clonotypes in generation probability.

Positively selected for CCR7, the CD45RO-negative cells used as naive CD8 cells excluded terminally differentiated effector memory CD45RA+ cells. Each sample came from a Caucasian adult donor living in Nashville, Tennessee. In the case of this clone: The antigen is not known.

The method was immunoSEQ multiplex PCR; TCRdb's version includes in-frame clones alone and lacks a portion of them. Of around 600,000 clones in the sample, roughly 98% are singletons; the top ten hold 0.25% to 0.35%. This CDR3 is built from 14 residues. V was shortened by 6 bases and J by 3 bases, with 14 bases between the two germline ends. Per the germline V gene, CDR1 is MNHEY and CDR2 is SMNVEV (reference sequence). V and J are TRBV27 and TRBJ1-2, with D possibly matching TRBD1 (6 bases). Material: naive CD8+ T cells sorted from blood. This receptor was obtained from a man aged 30 to 39 in good health. CDR3 sequence (DNA): TGTGCCAGCAGGCCGGGGGCGCGGGACTATGGCTACACCTTC. Translation gives CASRPGARDYGYTF.